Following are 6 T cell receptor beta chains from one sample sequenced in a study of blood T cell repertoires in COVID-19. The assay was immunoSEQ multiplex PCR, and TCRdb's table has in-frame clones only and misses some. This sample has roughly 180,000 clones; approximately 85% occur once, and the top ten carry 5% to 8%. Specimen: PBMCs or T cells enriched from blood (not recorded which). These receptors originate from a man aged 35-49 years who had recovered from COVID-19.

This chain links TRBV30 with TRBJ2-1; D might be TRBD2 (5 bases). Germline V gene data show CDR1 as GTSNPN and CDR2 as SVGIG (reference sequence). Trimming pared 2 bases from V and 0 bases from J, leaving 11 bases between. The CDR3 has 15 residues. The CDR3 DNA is TGTGCCTGGAGTAAGAAGCGGAGCTCCTACAATGAGCAGTTCTTC. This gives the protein CAWSKKRSSYNEQFF.

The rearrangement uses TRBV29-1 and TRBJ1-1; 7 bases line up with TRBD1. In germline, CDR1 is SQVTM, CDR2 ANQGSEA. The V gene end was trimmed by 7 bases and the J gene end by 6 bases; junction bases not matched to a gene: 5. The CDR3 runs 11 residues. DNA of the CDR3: TGCAGCGAGAGGGACAGCCCTGAAGCTTTCTTT. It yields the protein CSERDSPEAFF.

The CDR3 DNA follows: TGCAGCGTTGATAGGCGGGATGCGAACACTGAAGCTTTCTTT. Protein: CSVDRRDANTEAFF. The rearrangement links TRBV29-1 to TRBJ1-1, with D hard to call. The CDR3 is made up of 14 amino acids. V lost 3 bases to trimming and J lost 1 base, with 12 bases between them. CDR1 SQVTM and CDR2 ANQGSEA come from the germline V gene.

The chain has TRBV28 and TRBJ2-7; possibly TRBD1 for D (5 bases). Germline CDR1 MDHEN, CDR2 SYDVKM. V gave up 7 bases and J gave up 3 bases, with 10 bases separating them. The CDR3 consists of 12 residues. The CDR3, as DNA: TGTGCCAGCATGGCAGGGATCTACGAGCAGTACTTC. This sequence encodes CASMAGIYEQYF.

CDR3 sequence: CASSPWGQGVAGANVLTF. In DNA, the CDR3 is TGTGCCAGCTCACCCTGGGGACAGGGGGTTGCTGGGGCCAACGTCCTGACTTTC. J is TRBJ2-6 and V is TRBV18; 11 bases are shared with TRBD1. CDR3 length: 18 amino acids. J was trimmed by 2 bases and V by 3 bases; bases with no gene match: 6. Germline CDR1 KGHSH, CDR2 LQKENI.

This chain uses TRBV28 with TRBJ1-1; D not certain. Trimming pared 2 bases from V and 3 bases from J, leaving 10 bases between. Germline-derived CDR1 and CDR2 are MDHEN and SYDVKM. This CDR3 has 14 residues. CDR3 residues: CASSLHGKDTEAFF. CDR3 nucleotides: TGTGCCAGCAGTTTACACGGGAAGGACACTGAAGCTTTCTTT.